This TCR beta chain was captured in a study of blood T cells in healthy people across ages. V was cut by 2 bases and J by 4 bases, with 8 bases left in between. CDR1 is SGHTA and CDR2 is FQGNSA in the germline V gene. The CDR3 is 13 residues long. This clonotype has a handful of counts. A J-beta primer mix and a sample-barcoded 5' primer were used in a second PCR of roughly 7 to 12 cycles. One entry per CDR3 protein results from TCRdb running MiXCR on the 5' RACE reads. The data show approximately 770,000 distinct CDR3 sequences, 58% seen once. The V gene is TRBV7-2, the J gene TRBJ1-2; D gene unclear. The sequence was collected from a man aged 30 to 39 in good health. The sequencing input was blood. As DNA, the CDR3 is TGTGCCAGCAGCTTAAAAAGCACCTATGGCTACACCTTC. The encoded protein is CASSLKSTYGYTF.